This T cell receptor (beta chain) appears in the sequencing data of a study of beta chain features in type 1 diabetes. V was trimmed by 6 bases and J by 2 bases, leaving 14 bases between them. Germline CDR1 and CDR2: MDHEN and SYDVKM. The CDR3 contains 16 residues. Expressed TCRB transcripts were sequenced after all isolated RNA was converted to cDNA. Clones were sequenced by immunoSEQ multiplex PCR, and TCRdb holds only the in-frame ones, with some missing. The sample has about 180,000 clones; roughly 8% are singletons. As regards this clone: Antigen unknown.

Overall study results and limits: In all four CD4+ subsets, TCRB CDR3 length was significantly, moderately reduced in type 1 diabetes.

The rearrangement links TRBV28 to TRBJ2-6; perhaps TRBD1 as D (6 bases). What was sequenced was central memory CD4+ T cells from blood. The TCR was taken from a man younger than 30 with type 1 diabetes. The CDR3 here is CASSGAPGAGANVLTF. The DNA for the CDR3 is TGTGCCAGCAGCGGCGCCCCAGGGGCTGGGGCCAACGTCCTGACTTTC. Full variable domain (rest looked up from reference TRBV28 and TRBJ2-6): DVKVTQSSRYLVKRTGEKVFLECVQDMDHENMFWYRQDPGLGLRLIYFSYDVKMKEKGDIPEGYSVSREKKERFSLILESASTNQTSMYLCASSGAPGAGANVLTFGAGSRLTVL.